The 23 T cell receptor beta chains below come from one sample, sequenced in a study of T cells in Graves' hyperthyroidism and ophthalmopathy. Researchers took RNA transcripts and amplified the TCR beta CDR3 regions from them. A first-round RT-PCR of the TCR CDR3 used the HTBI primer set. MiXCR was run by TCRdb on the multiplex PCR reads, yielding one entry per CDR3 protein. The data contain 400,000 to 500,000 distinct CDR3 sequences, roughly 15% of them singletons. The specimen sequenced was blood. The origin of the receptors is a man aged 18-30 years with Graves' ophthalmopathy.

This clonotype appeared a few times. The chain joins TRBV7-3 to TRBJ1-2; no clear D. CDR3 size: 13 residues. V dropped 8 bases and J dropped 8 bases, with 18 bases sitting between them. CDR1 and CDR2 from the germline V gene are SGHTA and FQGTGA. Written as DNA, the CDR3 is TGTGCCAGCGGCGGGAGTTGGGTGGACGGCTACACCTTC. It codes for CASGGSWVDGYTF.

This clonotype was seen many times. The CDR3 sequence: CASSARDSGANVLTF. CDR3 nucleotide sequence: TGTGCCAGCAGTGCCAGGGATTCTGGGGCCAACGTCCTGACTTTC. The rearrangement uses TRBV2 and TRBJ2-6; perhaps TRBD1 as D (5 bases). The CDR3 covers 15 residues. Germline values: CDR1 SNHLY, CDR2 FYNNEI. Trimming removed 4 bases from V and 1 base from J, with 8 bases in between. The variable domain in full, with the rest retrieved from reference TRBV2 and TRBJ2-6, is EPEVTQTPSHQVTQMGQEVILRCVPISNHLYFYWYRQILGQKVEFLVSFYNNEISEKSEIFDDQFSVERPDGSNFTLKIRSTKLEDSAMYFCASSARDSGANVLTFGAGSRLTVL.

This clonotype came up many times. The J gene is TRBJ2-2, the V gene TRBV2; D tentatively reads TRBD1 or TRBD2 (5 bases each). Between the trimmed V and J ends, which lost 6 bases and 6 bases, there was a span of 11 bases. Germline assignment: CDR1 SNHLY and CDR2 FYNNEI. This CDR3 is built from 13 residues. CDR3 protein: CASSEQGAGELFF. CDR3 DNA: TGTGCCAGCAGCGAGCAGGGAGCCGGGGAGCTGTTTTTT.

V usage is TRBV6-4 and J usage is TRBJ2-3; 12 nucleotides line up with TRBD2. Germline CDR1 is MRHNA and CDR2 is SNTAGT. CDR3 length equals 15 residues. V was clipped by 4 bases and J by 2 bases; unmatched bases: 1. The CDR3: CASSGTSGVTDTQYF. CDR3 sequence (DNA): TGTGCCAGCAGTGGGACTAGCGGGGTCACAGATACGCAGTATTTT.

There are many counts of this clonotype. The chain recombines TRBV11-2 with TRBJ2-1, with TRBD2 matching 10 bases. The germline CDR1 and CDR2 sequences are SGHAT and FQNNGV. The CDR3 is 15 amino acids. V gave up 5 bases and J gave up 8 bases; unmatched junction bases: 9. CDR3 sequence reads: CASSPGSGGAYEQFF. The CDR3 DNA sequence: TGTGCCAGCAGCCCGGGGAGCGGGGGGGCATATGAGCAGTTCTTC.

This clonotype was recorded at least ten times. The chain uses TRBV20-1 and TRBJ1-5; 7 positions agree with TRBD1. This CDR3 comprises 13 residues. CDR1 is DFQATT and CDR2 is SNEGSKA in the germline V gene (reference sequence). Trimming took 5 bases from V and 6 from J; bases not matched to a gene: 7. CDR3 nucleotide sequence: TGCAGTGCTCCAGACAGGGTGGGTCAGCCCCAGCATTTT. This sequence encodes CSAPDRVGQPQHF.

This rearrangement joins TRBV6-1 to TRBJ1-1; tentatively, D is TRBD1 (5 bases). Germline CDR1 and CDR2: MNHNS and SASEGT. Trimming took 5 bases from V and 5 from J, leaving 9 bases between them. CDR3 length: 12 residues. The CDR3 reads CASSWGVTEAFF. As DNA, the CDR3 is TGTGCCAGCAGTTGGGGGGTGACTGAAGCTTTCTTT.

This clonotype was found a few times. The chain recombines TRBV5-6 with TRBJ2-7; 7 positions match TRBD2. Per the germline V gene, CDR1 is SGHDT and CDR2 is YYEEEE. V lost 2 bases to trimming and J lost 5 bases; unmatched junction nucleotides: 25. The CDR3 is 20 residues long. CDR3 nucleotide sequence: TGTGCCAGCAGCTTACCAACAAACATACACCGGGAACTAGCGTTCGACGAGCAGTACTTC. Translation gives CASSLPTNIHRELAFDEQYF.

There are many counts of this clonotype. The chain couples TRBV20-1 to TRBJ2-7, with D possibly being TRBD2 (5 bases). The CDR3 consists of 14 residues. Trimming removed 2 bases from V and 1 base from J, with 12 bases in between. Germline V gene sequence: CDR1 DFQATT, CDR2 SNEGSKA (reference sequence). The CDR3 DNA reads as TGCAGTGCTAGACACACTAGAGGGTCCTACGAGCAGTACTTC. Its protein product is CSARHTRGSYEQYF.

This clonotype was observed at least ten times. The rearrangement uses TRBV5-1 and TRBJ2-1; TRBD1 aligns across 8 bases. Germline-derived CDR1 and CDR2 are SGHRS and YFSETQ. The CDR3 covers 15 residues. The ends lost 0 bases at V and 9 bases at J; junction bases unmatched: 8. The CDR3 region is CASSLEGQATREQFF. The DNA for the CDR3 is TGCGCCAGCAGCTTGGAGGGACAGGCTACTCGTGAGCAGTTCTTC.

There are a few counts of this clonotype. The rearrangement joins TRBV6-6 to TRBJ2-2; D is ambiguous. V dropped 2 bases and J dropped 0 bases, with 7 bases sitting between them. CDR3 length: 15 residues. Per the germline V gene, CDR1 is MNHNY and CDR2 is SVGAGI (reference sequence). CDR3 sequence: CASSYKPTNTGELFF. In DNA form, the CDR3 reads TGTGCCAGCAGTTACAAACCTACGAACACCGGGGAGCTGTTTTTT.

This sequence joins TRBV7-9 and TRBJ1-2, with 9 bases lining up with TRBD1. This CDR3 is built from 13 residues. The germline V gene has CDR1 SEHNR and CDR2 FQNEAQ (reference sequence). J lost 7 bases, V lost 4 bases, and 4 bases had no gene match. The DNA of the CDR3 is TGTGCCAGCAGCTCCACAGGGGGCGGTGGCTACACCTTC. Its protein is CASSSTGGGGYTF.

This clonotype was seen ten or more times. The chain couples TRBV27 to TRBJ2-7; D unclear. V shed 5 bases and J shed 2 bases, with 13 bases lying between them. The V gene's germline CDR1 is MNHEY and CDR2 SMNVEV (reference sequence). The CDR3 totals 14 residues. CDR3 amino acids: CASSLRLPAYEQYF. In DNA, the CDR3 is TGTGCCAGCAGTCTCAGACTCCCAGCCTACGAGCAGTACTTC.

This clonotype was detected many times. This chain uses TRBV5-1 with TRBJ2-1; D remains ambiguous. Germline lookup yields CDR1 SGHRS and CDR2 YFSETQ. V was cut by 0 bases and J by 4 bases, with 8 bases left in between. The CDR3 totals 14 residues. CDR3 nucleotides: TGCGCCAGCAGCTTGGGGCTTCCTTACAATGAGCAGTTCTTC. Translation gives CASSLGLPYNEQFF.

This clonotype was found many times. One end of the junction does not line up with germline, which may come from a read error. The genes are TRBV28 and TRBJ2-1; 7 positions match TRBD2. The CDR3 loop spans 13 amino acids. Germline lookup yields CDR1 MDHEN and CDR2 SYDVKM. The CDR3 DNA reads TGTGCCAACAGTGGACTAGGACACAATGAGCAGTTCTTC. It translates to CANSGLGHNEQFF.

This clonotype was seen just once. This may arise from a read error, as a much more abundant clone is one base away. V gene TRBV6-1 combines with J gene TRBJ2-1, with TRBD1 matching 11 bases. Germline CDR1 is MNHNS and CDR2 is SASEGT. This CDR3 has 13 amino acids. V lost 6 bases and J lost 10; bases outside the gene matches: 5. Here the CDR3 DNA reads TGTGCCAGCAGACGGGACAGGGGGTACGAGCAGTTCTTC. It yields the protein CASRRDRGYEQFF.

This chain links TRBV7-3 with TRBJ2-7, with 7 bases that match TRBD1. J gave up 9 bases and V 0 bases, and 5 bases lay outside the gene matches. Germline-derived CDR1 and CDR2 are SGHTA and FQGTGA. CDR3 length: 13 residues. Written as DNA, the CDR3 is TGTGCCAGCAGCTTAACGGGACAGAGGGGGCAGTACTTC. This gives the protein CASSLTGQRGQYF.

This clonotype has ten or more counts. The CDR3 region is CASSFQRGVRDTQYF. The CDR3 DNA follows: TGTGCCAGCAGTTTCCAGCGGGGGGTTAGAGATACGCAGTATTTT. The chain couples TRBV12-3 or TRBV12-4 to TRBJ2-3, with 9 nucleotides matching TRBD2. V shed 3 bases, J shed 5 bases, and the junction held 6 bases outside the gene matches. This CDR3 comprises 15 residues.

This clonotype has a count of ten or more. The DNA for the CDR3 is TGTGCCAGCAGTTACCTCCGACTAGCGGGAGAGCCAGATACGCAGTATTTT. It translates to CASSYLRLAGEPDTQYF. The gene calls are TRBV6-5 and TRBJ2-3; TRBD2 matches 12 bases. The CDR3 contains 17 residues. Germline values: CDR1 MNHEY, CDR2 SVGAGI. The ends lost 2 bases at V and 4 bases at J; junction bases unmatched: 7.

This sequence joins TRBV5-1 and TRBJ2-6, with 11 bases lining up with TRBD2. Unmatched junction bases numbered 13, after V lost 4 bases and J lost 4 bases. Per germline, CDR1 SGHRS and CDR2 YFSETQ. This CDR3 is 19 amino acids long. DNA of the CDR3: TGCGCCAGCAGCCCCGGCTTAGCGGGAGGGGCTTCCGGGGCCAACGTCCTGACTTTC. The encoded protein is CASSPGLAGGASGANVLTF. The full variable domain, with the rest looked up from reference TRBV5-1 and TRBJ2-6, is KAGVTQTPRYLIKTRGQQVTLSCSPISGHRSVSWYQQTPGQGLQFLFEYFSETQRNKGNFPGRFSGRQFSNSRSEMNVSTLELGDSALYLCASSPGLAGGASGANVLTFGAGSRLTVL.

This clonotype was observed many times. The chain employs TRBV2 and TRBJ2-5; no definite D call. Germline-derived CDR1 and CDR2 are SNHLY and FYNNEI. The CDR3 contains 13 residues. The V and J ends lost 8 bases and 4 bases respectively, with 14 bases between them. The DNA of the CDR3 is TGTGCCAGCCTCGACGGGCTCCCAGAGACCCAGTACTTC. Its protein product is CASLDGLPETQYF. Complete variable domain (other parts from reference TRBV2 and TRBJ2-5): EPEVTQTPSHQVTQMGQEVILRCVPISNHLYFYWYRQILGQKVEFLVSFYNNEISEKSEIFDDQFSVERPDGSNFTLKIRSTKLEDSAMYFCASLDGLPETQYFGPGTRLLVL.

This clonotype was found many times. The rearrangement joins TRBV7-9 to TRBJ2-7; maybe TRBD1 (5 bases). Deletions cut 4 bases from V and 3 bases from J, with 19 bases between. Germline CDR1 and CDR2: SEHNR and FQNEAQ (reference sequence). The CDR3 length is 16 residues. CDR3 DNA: TGTGCCAGCAGCTCCGAACAAGGCACAGGCTTCTACGAGCAGTACTTC. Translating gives CASSSEQGTGFYEQYF.

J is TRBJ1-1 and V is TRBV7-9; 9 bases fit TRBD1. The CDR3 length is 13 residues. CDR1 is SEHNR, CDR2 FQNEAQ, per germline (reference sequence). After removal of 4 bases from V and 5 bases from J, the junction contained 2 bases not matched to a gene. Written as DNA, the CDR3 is TGTGCCAGCAGCTCTGGGACAGGGACTGAAGCTTTCTTT. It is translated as CASSSGTGTEAFF. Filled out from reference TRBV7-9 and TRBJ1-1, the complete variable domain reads DTGVSQNPRHKITKRGQNVTFRCDPISEHNRLYWYRQTLGQGPEFLTYFQNEAQLEKSRLLSDRFSAERPKGSFSTLEIQRTEQGDSAMYLCASSSGTGTEAFFGQGTRLTVV.